These T cell receptor beta chains were read from a single sample in a study of T cell repertoires in cytomegalovirus infection. TCRdb processed the reads anew with MiXCR; each CDR3 protein has one entry. Found here are 200,000 to 250,000 distinct CDR3 sequences, approximately 6.7% of them singletons; the top ten hold 6.5%. The sample comprised PBMCs. These receptors all stem from a human donor in good health (CMV status not recorded). Some clones in this sample may be carry-over from other donors' samples. The CDR3 runs from the conserved cysteine through the conserved F or W. Fields, in order: J gene, D gene, clone size, V gene, CDR3 protein, CDR3 DNA. A D gene is named only where the DNA matches it firmly. Clone size, where shown, is once, few, many, or a class for clones that have expanded.

>TRBJ1-1|NA|many|TRBV6-2/TRBV6-3
CASSRKPPLEAFF
TGTGCCAGCAGCCGCAAGCCCCCACTGGAAGCTTTCTTT
>TRBJ1-2|NA|many|TRBV28
CASSPPAGEYGYTF
TGTGCCAGCAGTCCCCCGGCAGGGGAATATGGCTACACCTTC
>TRBJ2-7|NA|few|TRBV20-1
CSARGDGGYEQYF
TGCAGTGCTAGAGGTGACGGGGGATACGAGCAGTACTTC
>TRBJ1-2|TRBD1|many|TRBV7-2
CASTGTGVGYTF
TGTGCCAGCACCGGGACAGGGGTTGGCTACACCTTC
>TRBJ2-3|TRBD2|NA|TRBV19
CASSPRGLAGDPGTQYF
TGTGCCAGTAGTCCCCGGGGACTAGCGGGGGACCCCGGTACGCAGTATTTT
>TRBJ2-7|NA|many|TRBV29-1
CSVNTGNYEQYF
TGCAGCGTTAACACAGGGAACTACGAGCAGTACTTC
>TRBJ1-2|NA|many|TRBV28
CASSLAHATNYGYTF
TGTGCCAGCAGTTTAGCCCACGCTACTAACTATGGCTACACCTTC
>TRBJ1-3|NA|many|TRBV20-1
CSARSANTIYF
TGCAGTGCTAGATCGGCAAACACCATATATTTT
>TRBJ2-3|NA|few|TRBV6-6
CASSYRESTDTQYF
TGTGCCAGCAGTTACCGGGAGAGCACAGATACGCAGTATTTT
>TRBJ2-3|NA|many|TRBV2
CASSDEGIVSANTQYF
TGTGCCAGCAGTGACGAGGGGATCGTGAGCGCGAATACGCAGTATTTT
>TRBJ2-7|NA|NA|TRBV27
CASRSLRTRGTYEQYF
TGTGCCAGCAGATCCTTGAGGACAAGGGGGACCTACGAGCAGTACTTC
>TRBJ1-5|NA|many|TRBV5-5
CASSLGPFHQPQHF
TGTGCCAGCAGCCTGGGACCCTTCCATCAGCCCCAGCATTTT
>TRBJ1-2|NA|many|TRBV2
CASSEEGYGYTF
TGTGCCAGCAGTGAAGAAGGATATGGCTACACCTTC
>TRBJ2-5|TRBD2|many|TRBV7-2
CASSSLAGGPRTQYF
TGTGCCAGCAGCTCTCTAGCGGGGGGCCCCAGGACCCAGTACTTC